The T cell receptor beta chain described here comes from a study of blood T cell repertoires in COVID-19. In the authors' methods: Nucleated cell counts were estimated from reference gene primer amplification. The repertoire was sequenced with immunoSEQ multiplex PCR; TCRdb's copy has only in-frame clones and lacks some. The D gene and trimming were derived from the DNA, and the V and J assignments and clone size from that table. The profile covers approximately 89,000 clones, with roughly four fifths appearing a single time and about 12% taken by the ten largest. Sequenced sample: peripheral blood. This TCR was sampled from a human donor in a cohort sampled during active COVID-19.

CDR3: CASRIRGNMNTEAFF. The DNA for the CDR3 is TGTGCCAGCAGGATCAGGGGTAACATGAACACTGAAGCTTTCTTT. The chain links TRBV2 to TRBJ1-1; D might be TRBD1 (6 bases). The germline V gene encodes CDR1 SNHLY and CDR2 FYNNEI. The CDR3 is 15 amino acids. The V and J ends lost 6 bases and 0 bases respectively, with 14 bases between them.